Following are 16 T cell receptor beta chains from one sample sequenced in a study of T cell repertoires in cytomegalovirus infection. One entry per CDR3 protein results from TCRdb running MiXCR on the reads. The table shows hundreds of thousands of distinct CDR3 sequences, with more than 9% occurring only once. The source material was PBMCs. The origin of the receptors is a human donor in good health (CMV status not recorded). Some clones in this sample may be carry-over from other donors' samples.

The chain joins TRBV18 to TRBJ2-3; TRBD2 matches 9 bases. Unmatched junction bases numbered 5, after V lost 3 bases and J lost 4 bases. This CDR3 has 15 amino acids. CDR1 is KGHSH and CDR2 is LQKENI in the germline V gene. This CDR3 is CASSPSSGTADTQYF. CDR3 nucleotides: TGTGCCAGCTCACCCTCTAGCGGGACGGCAGATACGCAGTATTTT. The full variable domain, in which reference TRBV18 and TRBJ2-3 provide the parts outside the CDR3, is NAGVMQNPRHLVRRRGQEARLRCSPMKGHSHVYWYRQLPEEGLKFMVYLQKENIIDESGMPKERFSAEFPKEGPSILRIQQVVRGDSAAYFCASSPSSGTADTQYFGPGTRLTVL.

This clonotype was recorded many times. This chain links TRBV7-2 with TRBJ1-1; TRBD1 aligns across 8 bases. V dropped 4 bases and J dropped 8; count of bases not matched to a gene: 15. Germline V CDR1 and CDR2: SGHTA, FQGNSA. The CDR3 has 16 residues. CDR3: CASSSPQGGQGGEAFF. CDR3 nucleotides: TGTGCCAGCAGCTCGCCCCAGGGAGGACAGGGAGGGGAAGCTTTCTTT.

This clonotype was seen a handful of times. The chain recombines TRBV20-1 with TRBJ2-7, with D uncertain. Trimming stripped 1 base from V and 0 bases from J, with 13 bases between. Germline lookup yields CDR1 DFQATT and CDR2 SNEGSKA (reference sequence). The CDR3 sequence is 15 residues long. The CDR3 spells CSARGASWSSYEQYF. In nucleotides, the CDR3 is TGCAGTGCTAGAGGAGCGAGCTGGAGCTCCTACGAGCAGTACTTC.

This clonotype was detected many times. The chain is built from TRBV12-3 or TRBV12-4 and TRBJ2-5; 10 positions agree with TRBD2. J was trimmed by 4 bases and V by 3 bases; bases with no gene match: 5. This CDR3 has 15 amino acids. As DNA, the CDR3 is TGTGCCAGCAGTTTGTCCAGCGGGAGGGTAGAGACCCAGTACTTC. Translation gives CASSLSSGRVETQYF.

The CDR3 coding sequence is TGTGCCAGCAGCCCAACGAATGGGCGGACAGATACGCAGTATTTT. Amino acid sequence: CASSPTNGRTDTQYF. The chain is built from TRBV7-6 and TRBJ2-3; D ambiguous. Trimming cost V 5 bases and J 3 bases, with 15 bases left between them. The germline CDR1 and CDR2 sequences are SGHVS and FNYEAQ. The CDR3 runs 15 residues.

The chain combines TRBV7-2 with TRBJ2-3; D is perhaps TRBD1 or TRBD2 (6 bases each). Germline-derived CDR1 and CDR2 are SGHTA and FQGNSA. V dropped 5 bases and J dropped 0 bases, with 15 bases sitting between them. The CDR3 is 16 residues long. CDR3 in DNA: TGTGCCAGCAGCCCCCGGGGGCTCCCAAGCACAGATACGCAGTATTTT. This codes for CASSPRGLPSTDTQYF.

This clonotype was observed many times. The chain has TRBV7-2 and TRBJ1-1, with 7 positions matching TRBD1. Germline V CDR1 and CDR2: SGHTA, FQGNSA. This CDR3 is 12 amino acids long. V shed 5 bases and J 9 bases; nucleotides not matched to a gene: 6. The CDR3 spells CASSLTGTQAFF. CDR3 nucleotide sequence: TGTGCCAGCAGCCTGACAGGGACCCAAGCTTTCTTT.

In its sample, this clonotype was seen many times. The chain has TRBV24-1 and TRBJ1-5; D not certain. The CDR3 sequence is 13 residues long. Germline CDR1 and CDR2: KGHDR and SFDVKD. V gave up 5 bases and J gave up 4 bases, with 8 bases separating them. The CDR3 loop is CATSGQPNQPQHF. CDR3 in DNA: TGTGCCACCAGTGGACAACCGAATCAGCCCCAGCATTTT.

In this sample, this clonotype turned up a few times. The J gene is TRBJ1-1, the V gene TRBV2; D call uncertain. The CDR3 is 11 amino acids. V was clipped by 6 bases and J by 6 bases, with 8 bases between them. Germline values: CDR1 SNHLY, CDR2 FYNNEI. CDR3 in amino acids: CASRGDPEAFF. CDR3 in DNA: TGTGCCAGCAGAGGAGATCCTGAAGCTTTCTTT.

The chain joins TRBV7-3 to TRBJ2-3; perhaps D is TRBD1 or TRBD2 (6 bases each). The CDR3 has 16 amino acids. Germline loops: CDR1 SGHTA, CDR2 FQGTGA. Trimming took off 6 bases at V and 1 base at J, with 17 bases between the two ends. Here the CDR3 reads CASSRGPRGRTDTQYF. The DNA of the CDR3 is TGTGCCAGCAGTCGGGGTCCCCGGGGGCGCACAGATACGCAGTATTTT.

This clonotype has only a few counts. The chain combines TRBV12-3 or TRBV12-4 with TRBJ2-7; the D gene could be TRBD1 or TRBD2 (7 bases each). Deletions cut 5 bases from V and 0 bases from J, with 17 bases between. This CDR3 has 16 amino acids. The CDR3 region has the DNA TGTGCCAGCAGTCCAATCAGCGGGGACAGCTCCTACGAGCAGTACTTC. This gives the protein CASSPISGDSSYEQYF.

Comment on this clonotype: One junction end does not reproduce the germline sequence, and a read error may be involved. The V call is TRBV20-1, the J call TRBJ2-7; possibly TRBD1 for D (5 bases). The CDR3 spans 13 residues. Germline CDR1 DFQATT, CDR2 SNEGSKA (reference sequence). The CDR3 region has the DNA TGCAGTGCCCCTGGGGCAGCCTCCTTCGAGCAGTACTTC. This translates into CSAPGAASFEQYF.

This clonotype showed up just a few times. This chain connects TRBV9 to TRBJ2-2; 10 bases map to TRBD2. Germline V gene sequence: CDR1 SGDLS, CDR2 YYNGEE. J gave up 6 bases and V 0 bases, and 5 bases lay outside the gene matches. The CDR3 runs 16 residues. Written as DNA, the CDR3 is TGTGCCAGCAGCGTAGCAACTAGCGGGGTATCCGGGGAGCTGTTTTTT. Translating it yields CASSVATSGVSGELFF.

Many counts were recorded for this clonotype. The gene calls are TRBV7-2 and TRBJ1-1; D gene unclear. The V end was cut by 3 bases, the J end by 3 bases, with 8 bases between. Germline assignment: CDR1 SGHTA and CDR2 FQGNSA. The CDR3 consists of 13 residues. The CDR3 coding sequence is TGTGCCAGCAGCTTGCGACGGGACACTGAAGCTTTCTTT. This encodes CASSLRRDTEAFF.

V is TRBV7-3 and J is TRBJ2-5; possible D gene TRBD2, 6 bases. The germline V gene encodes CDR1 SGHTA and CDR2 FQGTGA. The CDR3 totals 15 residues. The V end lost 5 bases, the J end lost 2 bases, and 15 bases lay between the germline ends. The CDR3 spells CASSPWEAGQETQYF. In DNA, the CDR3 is TGTGCCAGCAGCCCCTGGGAGGCGGGTCAAGAGACCCAGTACTTC. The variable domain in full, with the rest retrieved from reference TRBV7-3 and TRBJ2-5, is GAGVSQTPSNKVTEKGKYVELRCDPISGHTALYWYRQSLGQGPEFLIYFQGTGAADDSGLPNDRFFAVRPEGSVSTLKIQRTERGDSAVYLCASSPWEAGQETQYFGPGTRLLVL.

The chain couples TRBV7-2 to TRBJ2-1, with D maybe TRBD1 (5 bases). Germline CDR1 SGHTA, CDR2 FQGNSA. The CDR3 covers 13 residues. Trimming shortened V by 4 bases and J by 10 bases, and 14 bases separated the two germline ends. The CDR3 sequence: CASSSRPDSEQFF. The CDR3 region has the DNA TGTGCCAGCAGCTCTCGGCCTGACAGCGAGCAGTTCTTC.